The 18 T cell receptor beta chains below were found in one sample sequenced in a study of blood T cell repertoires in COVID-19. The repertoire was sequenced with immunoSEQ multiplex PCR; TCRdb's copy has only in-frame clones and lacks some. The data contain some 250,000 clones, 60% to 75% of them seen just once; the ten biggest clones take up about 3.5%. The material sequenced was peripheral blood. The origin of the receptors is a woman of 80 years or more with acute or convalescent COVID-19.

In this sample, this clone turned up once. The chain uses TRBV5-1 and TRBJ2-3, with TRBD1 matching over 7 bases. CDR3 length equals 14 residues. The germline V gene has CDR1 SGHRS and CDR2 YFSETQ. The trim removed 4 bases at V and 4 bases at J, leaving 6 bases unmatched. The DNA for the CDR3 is TGCGCCAGCAGCCGACAGGGCCCGGCAGATACGCAGTATTTT. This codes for CASSRQGPADTQYF.

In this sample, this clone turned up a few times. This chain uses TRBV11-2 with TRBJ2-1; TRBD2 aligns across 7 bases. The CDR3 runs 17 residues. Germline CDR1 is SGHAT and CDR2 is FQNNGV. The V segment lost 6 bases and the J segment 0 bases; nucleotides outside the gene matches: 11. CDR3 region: CASSIGRGPSSYNEQFF. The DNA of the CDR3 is TGTGCCAGCAGTATAGGGAGGGGTCCGAGCTCCTACAATGAGCAGTTCTTC. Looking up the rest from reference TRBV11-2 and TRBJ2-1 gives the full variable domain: EAGVAQSPRYKIIEKRQSVAFWCNPISGHATLYWYQQILGQGPKLLIQFQNNGVVDDSQLPKDRFSAERLKGVDSTLKIQPAKLEDSAVYLCASSIGRGPSSYNEQFFGPGTRLTVL.

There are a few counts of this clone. The CDR3 nucleotides are TGTGCCAGCAGTTTAAAGGGGGAGACCCAGTACTTC. Translating gives CASSLKGETQYF. The V and J genes are TRBV12-3 or TRBV12-4 and TRBJ2-5, with a tentative D call TRBD1 (5 bases). CDR3 size: 12 residues. V lost 2 bases to trimming and J lost 5 bases, with 6 bases between them.

The CDR3 DNA sequence: TGCGCCAGCAGCTTGGACGGGACAGCTACCTACGAGCAGTACTTC. Translated: CASSLDGTATYEQYF. The chain links TRBV5-1 to TRBJ2-7, with 7 bases matching TRBD1. CDR3 length: 15 amino acids. The germline gives CDR1 SGHRS, CDR2 YFSETQ. V shed 0 bases, J shed 2 bases, and the junction held 5 bases outside the gene matches.

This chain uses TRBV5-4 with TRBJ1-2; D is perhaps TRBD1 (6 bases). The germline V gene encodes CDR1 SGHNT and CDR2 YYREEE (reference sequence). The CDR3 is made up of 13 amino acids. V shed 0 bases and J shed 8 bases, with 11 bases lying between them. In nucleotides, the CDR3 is TGTGCCAGCAGCTTGGTACAGGGCGGGGGCTACACCTTC. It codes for CASSLVQGGGYTF.

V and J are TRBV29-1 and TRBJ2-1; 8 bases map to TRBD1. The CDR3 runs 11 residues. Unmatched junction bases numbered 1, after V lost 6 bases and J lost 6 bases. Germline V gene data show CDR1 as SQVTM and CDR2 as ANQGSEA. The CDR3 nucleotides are TGCAGCGTCACAGGGGGCAATGAGCAGTTCTTC. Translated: CSVTGGNEQFF.

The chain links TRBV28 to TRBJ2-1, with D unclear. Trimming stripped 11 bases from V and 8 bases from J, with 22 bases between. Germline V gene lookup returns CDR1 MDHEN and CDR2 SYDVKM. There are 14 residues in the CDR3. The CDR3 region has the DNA TGTGCCGCTCGGCGCCAGAGGCAGTTTGATGAGCAGTTCTTC. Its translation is CAARRQRQFDEQFF.

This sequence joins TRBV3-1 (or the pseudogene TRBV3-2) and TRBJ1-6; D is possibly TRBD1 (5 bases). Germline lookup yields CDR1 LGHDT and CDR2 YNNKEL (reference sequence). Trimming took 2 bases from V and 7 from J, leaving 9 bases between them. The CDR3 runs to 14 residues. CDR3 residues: CASSQKGMNSPLHF. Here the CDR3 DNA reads TGTGCCAGCAGCCAAAAGGGGATGAATTCACCCCTCCACTTT.

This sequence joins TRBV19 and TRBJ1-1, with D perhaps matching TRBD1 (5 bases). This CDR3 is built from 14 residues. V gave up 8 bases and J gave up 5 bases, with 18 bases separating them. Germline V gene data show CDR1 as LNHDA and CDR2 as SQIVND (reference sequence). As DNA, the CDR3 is TGTGCCAGTCGGGGGGGACCCGGCCGGACTGAAGCTTTCTTT. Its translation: CASRGGPGRTEAFF.

CDR3 protein: CASSLPTSGVYEQYF. For the CDR3, the DNA is TGTGCCAGCAGCCTACCCACTAGCGGTGTCTACGAGCAGTACTTC. The chain employs TRBV5-6 and TRBJ2-7, with 8 bases identical to TRBD2. Germline lookup yields CDR1 SGHDT and CDR2 YYEEEE. The ends lost 4 bases at V and 3 bases at J; junction bases unmatched: 9. This CDR3 region has 15 residues.

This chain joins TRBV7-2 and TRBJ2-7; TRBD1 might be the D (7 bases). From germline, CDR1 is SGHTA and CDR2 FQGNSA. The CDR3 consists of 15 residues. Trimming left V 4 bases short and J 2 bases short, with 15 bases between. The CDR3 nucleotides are TGTGCCAGCAGCTCCCCGGGGGACAGAACCTACGAGCAGTACTTC. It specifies CASSSPGDRTYEQYF.

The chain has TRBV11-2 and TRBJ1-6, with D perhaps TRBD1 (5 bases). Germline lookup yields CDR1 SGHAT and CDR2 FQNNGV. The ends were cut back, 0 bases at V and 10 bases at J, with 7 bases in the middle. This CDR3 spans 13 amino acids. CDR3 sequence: CASSLEGGSPLHF. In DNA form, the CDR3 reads TGTGCCAGCAGCTTAGAGGGGGGGTCACCCCTCCACTTT.

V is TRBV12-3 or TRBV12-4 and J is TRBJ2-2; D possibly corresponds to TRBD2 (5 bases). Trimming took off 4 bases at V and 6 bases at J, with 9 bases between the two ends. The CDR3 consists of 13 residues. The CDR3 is CASSSGGAGELFF. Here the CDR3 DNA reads TGTGCCAGCAGTTCCGGAGGAGCCGGGGAGCTGTTTTTT.

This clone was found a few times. The DNA for the CDR3 is TGTGCCAGCAGCTCCTTGACCGGGACAGGGAATCAGCCCCAGCATTTT. This sequence encodes CASSSLTGTGNQPQHF. The genes are TRBV7-8 and TRBJ1-5, with TRBD1 identical over 9 bases. CDR1 SGHVS and CDR2 FQNEAQ come from the germline V gene. V was clipped by 4 bases and J by 4 bases; unmatched bases: 8. The CDR3 covers 16 residues.

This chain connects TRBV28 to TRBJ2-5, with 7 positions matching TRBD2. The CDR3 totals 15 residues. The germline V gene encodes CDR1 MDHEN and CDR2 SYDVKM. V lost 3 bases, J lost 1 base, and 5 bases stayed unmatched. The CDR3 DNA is TGTGCCAGCAGTTTGCCGTCTAGCGGCCAAGAGACCCAGTACTTC. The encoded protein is CASSLPSSGQETQYF. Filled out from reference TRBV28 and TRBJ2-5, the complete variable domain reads DVKVTQSSRYLVKRTGEKVFLECVQDMDHENMFWYRQDPGLGLRLIYFSYDVKMKEKGDIPEGYSVSREKKERFSLILESASTNQTSMYLCASSLPSSGQETQYFGPGTRLLVL.

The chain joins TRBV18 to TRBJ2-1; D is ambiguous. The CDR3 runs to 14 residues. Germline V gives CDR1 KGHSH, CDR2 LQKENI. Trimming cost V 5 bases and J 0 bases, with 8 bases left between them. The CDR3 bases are TGTGCCAGCTCAAACATAGCCTCCTACAATGAGCAGTTCTTC. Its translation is CASSNIASYNEQFF.

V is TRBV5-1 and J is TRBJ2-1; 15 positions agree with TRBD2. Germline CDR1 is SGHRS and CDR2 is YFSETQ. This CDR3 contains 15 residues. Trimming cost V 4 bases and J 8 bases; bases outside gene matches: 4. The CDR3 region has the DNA TGCGCCAGCAGCAGGGGACTAGCGGGGGGTGATGAGCAGTTCTTC. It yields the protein CASSRGLAGGDEQFF.

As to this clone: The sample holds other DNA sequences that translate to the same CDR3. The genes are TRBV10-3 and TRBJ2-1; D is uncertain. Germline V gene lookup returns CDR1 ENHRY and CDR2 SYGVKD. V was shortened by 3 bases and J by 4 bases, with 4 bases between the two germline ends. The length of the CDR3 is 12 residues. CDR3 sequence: CAISDSYNEQFF. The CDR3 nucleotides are TGTGCCATCAGTGACAGTTACAATGAGCAGTTCTTC.